These 4 T cell receptor beta chains share one sample of origin, sequenced in a study of T cell repertoires in cytomegalovirus infection. TCRdb processed the reads anew with MiXCR; each CDR3 protein has one entry. The sample contains about 230,000 distinct CDR3 sequences, 22% of which appear only once. The sequenced sample was CD8+ T cells from PBMCs. The receptors were sampled from a human donor in good health (CMV status not recorded). Some clones in this sample may be carry-over from other donors' samples.

This clonotype was observed a few times. The genes are TRBV29-1 and TRBJ2-2; D possibly corresponds to TRBD1 (6 bases). There are 15 residues in the CDR3. V lost 2 bases and J 5 bases, leaving 15 bases between the germline ends. The V gene's germline CDR1 is SQVTM and CDR2 ANQGSEA. This chain's CDR3 is CSVENGGSGTGELFF. In DNA, the CDR3 is TGCAGCGTTGAAAATGGGGGCTCAGGGACCGGGGAGCTGTTTTTT.

The chain combines TRBV28 with TRBJ1-6, with D hard to call. The germline CDR1 and CDR2 sequences are MDHEN and SYDVKM. V was shortened by 1 base and J by 10 bases, with 17 bases between the two germline ends. CDR3 size: 16 residues. The CDR3 spells CASSLFGSEWKSPLHF. The CDR3 bases are TGTGCCAGCAGTTTATTCGGGAGCGAATGGAAGTCACCCCTCCACTTT.

The chain combines TRBV27 with TRBJ1-2; TRBD1 is a possible D gene (6 bases). V was clipped by 7 bases and J by 8 bases, with 17 bases between them. The CDR3 runs 13 residues. Germline V gives CDR1 MNHEY, CDR2 SMNVEV (reference sequence). As DNA, the CDR3 is TGTGCCAGCAAATCGGGGACACTTGGCGGCTACACCTTC. Its translation: CASKSGTLGGYTF.

This clonotype was picked up many times. V is TRBV28 and J is TRBJ2-7, with TRBD2 matching 8 bases. This CDR3 region has 14 residues. J was trimmed by 5 bases and V by 4 bases; bases with no gene match: 7. Germline V gene sequence: CDR1 MDHEN, CDR2 SYDVKM. As DNA, the CDR3 is TGTGCCAGCAGTTCCGTCGGGGGGGCCGACGAGCAGTACTTC. Translated: CASSSVGGADEQYF.